One and the same sample provided the 4 T cell receptor beta chains below, sequenced in a study of CD8+ T cells in alopecia areata. Sequencing used cDNA as its template, made by extracting RNA and reverse transcribing it. Clones were sequenced by immunoSEQ multiplex PCR, and TCRdb holds only the in-frame ones, with some missing. There are about 90,000 clones in the sample; 44% occur only once, and around 20% lies in the top ten. Treatment denoted: oral pan-JAK inhibitor, 5-10 mg twice daily. The sample in question was CD8+ T cells sorted from blood, obtained at week 24, from a patient treated with tofacitinib. The receptors derive from a human donor with alopecia areata.

For this clone: In the same sample, other DNA sequences code for this CDR3. The chain recombines TRBV6-5 with TRBJ2-3, with D uncertain. The CDR3 runs to 14 residues. The germline V and J ends were trimmed by 2 bases and 0 bases, with 6 bases remaining between them. In germline, CDR1 is MNHEY, CDR2 SVGAGI. CDR3 region: CASSYRFSTDTQYF. For the CDR3, the DNA is TGTGCCAGCAGTTACAGGTTTAGCACAGATACGCAGTATTTT.

V gene TRBV6-5 combines with J gene TRBJ2-1, with D perhaps matching TRBD2 (6 bases). The CDR3 has 13 residues. V lost 8 bases and J lost 4, with 12 bases in between. Germline values: CDR1 MNHEY, CDR2 SVGAGI. The CDR3 bases are TGTGCCAGCGGTAATAGCGGTTACAATGAGCAGTTCTTC. Translation gives CASGNSGYNEQFF.

This clone appeared a single time. The rearrangement joins TRBV30 to TRBJ2-7, with 8 positions matching TRBD1. Germline V gene data show CDR1 as GTSNPN and CDR2 as SVGIG (reference sequence). The CDR3 loop spans 15 amino acids. The V and J ends lost 0 bases and 2 bases, in that order; junction bases with no gene match: 6. In DNA, the CDR3 is TGTGCCTGGAGTGTACTCGACAGGGGCGCCTACGAGCAGTACTTC. Translated: CAWSVLDRGAYEQYF.

V gene TRBV14 combines with J gene TRBJ2-1; no firm D call. V lost 4 bases, J lost 8 bases, and 6 bases lay in between. Germline lookup yields CDR1 SGHDN and CDR2 FVKESK. The CDR3 extends over 11 amino acids. As DNA, the CDR3 is TGTGCCAGCAGCCTGGGTGATGAGCAGTTCTTC. This gives the protein CASSLGDEQFF. The whole variable domain, remainder taken from reference TRBV14 and TRBJ2-1, is EAGVTQFPSHSVIEKGQTVTLRCDPISGHDNLYWYRRVMGKEIKFLLHFVKESKQDESGMPNNRFLAERTGGTYSTLKVQPAELEDSGVYFCASSLGDEQFFGPGTRLTVL.